Listed below are T cell receptor beta chains from one sample, sequenced in a study of response to subunit inactivated influenza vaccine. TCRdb re-called the RT-PCR reads with MiXCR, one entry per CDR3 protein. The sample lists hundreds of thousands of distinct CDR3 sequences; approximately 15% were seen once. The sample was PBMCs from blood, taken 14 to 15 days before vaccination. These receptors all come from a man in his fifties who received an inactivated influenza vaccine. The CDR3 runs from the conserved cysteine through the conserved F or W. Each record gives: D gene, clone size, J gene, V gene, CDR3 protein, CDR3 DNA. D genes are given only for firm matches. Expanded clones get a size class; other rows say once, few or many, or leave the size out.

-	-	TRBJ2-5	TRBV29-1	CSVVYRAETQYF	TGCAGCGTTGTCTACAGGGCAGAGACCCAGTACTTC
-	-	TRBJ2-5	TRBV20-1	CSARAGVARLETQYF	TGCAGTGCTAGAGCAGGGGTCGCCCGACTCGAGACCCAGTACTTC
-	-	TRBJ2-7	TRBV7-8	CATSTWTDTYEQYF	TGTGCCACCTCTACCTGGACGGATACCTACGAGCAGTACTTC
TRBD2	many	TRBJ2-1	TRBV29-1	CSVDGGRSYNEQFF	TGCAGCGTTGATGGCGGGAGGTCCTACAATGAGCAGTTCTTC
TRBD1	-	TRBJ2-5	TRBV7-2	CASSYPGQRVWTQYF	TGTGCCAGCAGCTATCCGGGACAGAGAGTTTGGACCCAGTACTTC
TRBD1	many	TRBJ2-7	TRBV7-9	CASSTGQGFYEQYF	TGTGCCAGCAGCACGGGACAGGGGTTCTACGAGCAGTACTTC
-	-	TRBJ2-3	TRBV20-1	CSARDARSTDTQYF	TGCAGTGCTAGAGATGCCAGGAGCACAGATACGCAGTATTTT
-	many	TRBJ2-1	TRBV7-2	CASSLVPRFDEQFF	TGTGCCAGCAGCTTAGTACCCAGGTTCGATGAGCAGTTCTTC
TRBD1	many	TRBJ1-3	TRBV7-2	CASSHGQGGNTIYF	TGTGCCAGCAGCCACGGACAGGGGGGAAACACCATATATTTT
-	few	TRBJ2-2	TRBV4-3	CASSHARDAGELFF	TGCGCCAGCAGCCATGCCAGGGACGCCGGGGAGCTGTTTTTT
-	few	TRBJ1-6	TRBV12-3/TRBV12-4	CASNPAWDNSPLHF	TGTGCCAGCAACCCCGCTTGGGATAATTCACCCCTCCACTTT
TRBD2	-	TRBJ2-1	TRBV6-1	CASRISGGHLFNEQFF	TGTGCCAGCAGGATAAGCGGGGGGCACCTCTTCAATGAGCAGTTCTTC
-	many	TRBJ1-1	TRBV4-2	CASRLQGLTEAFF	TGTGCCAGCAGGCTACAGGGACTCACTGAAGCTTTCTTT
-	few	TRBJ2-1	TRBV5-1	CASSLYAGSNNEQFF	TGCGCCAGCAGCTTGTACGCAGGGTCAAACAATGAGCAGTTCTTC
-	few	TRBJ2-7	TRBV30	CATGLSYEQYF	TGTGCCACCGGTCTTTCCTACGAGCAGTACTTC
TRBD1	-	TRBJ2-3	TRBV15	CATSRDTGGRTQYF	TGTGCCACCAGCAGAGATACAGGGGGTCGTACGCAGTATTTT
-	few	TRBJ2-1	TRBV7-9	CASSLGSGLTYNEQFF	TGTGCCAGCAGCTTAGGGTCGGGGCTTACCTACAATGAGCAGTTCTTC
-	-	TRBJ2-1	TRBV11-3	CASSLPGSEQFF	TGTGCCAGCAGCCTCCCTGGGTCTGAGCAGTTCTTC
-	few	TRBJ1-1	TRBV11-2	CASSLWSGDTEAFF	TGTGCCAGCAGCTTATGGTCGGGGGACACTGAAGCTTTCTTT
TRBD1	many	TRBJ2-2	TRBV7-2	CASRRTGANTGELFF	TGTGCCAGCAGGAGGACAGGAGCAAACACCGGGGAGCTGTTTTTT
TRBD1	few	TRBJ1-1	TRBV10-3	CAISEGTVMNTEAFF	TGTGCCATCAGTGAGGGGACAGTAATGAACACTGAAGCTTTCTTT
TRBD1	many	TRBJ2-2	TRBV12-3/TRBV12-4	CAGNRGTGELFF	TGTGCCGGAAACAGGGGGACCGGGGAGCTGTTTTTT
-	-	TRBJ2-2	TRBV20-1	CSASTWTRNTGELFF	TGCAGTGCTAGCACCTGGACCCGTAACACCGGGGAGCTGTTTTTT
-	-	TRBJ2-5	TRBV7-2	CASSLWAVGGLGETQYF	TGTGCCAGCAGCTTATGGGCGGTGGGGGGGCTGGGAGAGACCCAGTACTTC
TRBD2	-	TRBJ2-4	TRBV20-1	CSASARLAGPKNIQYF	TGCAGTGCTAGTGCTAGGCTAGCGGGACCCAAAAACATTCAGTACTTC
-	-	TRBJ2-1	TRBV20-1	CSARGQRTYNEQFF	TGCAGTGCTAGGGGCCAGAGGACCTACAATGAGCAGTTCTTC
-	few	TRBJ2-7	TRBV2	CASSLSWSWDYEQYF	TGTGCCAGCAGTTTGAGCTGGTCTTGGGACTACGAGCAGTACTTC
-	few	TRBJ2-1	TRBV10-3	CAISESVKEEQFF	TGTGCCATCAGTGAGTCGGTGAAGGAAGAGCAGTTCTTC
-	many	TRBJ2-7	TRBV2	CASSEMTGPNGYEQYF	TGTGCCAGCAGTGAAATGACAGGCCCTAATGGGTACGAGCAGTACTTC
TRBD1	-	TRBJ2-7	TRBV5-1	CASSPRTSGTGFGEQYF	TGCGCCAGCAGCCCACGTACCTCCGGGACAGGGTTTGGCGAGCAGTACTTC
-	-	TRBJ2-4	TRBV15	CATSSAYDAVLAKNIQYF	TGTGCCACCAGCAGTGCGTACGACGCGGTCTTAGCCAAAAACATTCAGTACTTC
-	-	TRBJ1-2	TRBV29-1	CSVVGDYGYTF	TGCAGCGTTGTAGGCGACTATGGCTACACCTTC
-	few	TRBJ2-2	TRBV11-3	CASSASMGQHTGELFF	TGTGCCAGCAGCGCTAGTATGGGACAACACACCGGGGAGCTGTTTTTT
TRBD2	-	TRBJ2-5	TRBV7-2	CASSQTSGRQETQYF	TGTGCCAGCAGCCAGACTAGCGGTCGACAAGAGACCCAGTACTTC
TRBD2	few	TRBJ2-1	TRBV20-1	CSASVGLAVDEQFF	TGCAGTGCTAGTGTGGGACTAGCGGTCGATGAGCAGTTCTTC
-	many	TRBJ2-7	TRBV27	CASSFRRFGEQYF	TGTGCCAGCAGTTTCCGACGATTCGGCGAGCAGTACTTC
-	few	TRBJ2-5	TRBV2	CASSEAGFETQYF	TGTGCCAGCAGTGAAGCGGGTTTCGAGACCCAGTACTTC
-	few	TRBJ2-5	TRBV10-3	CAISVDQETQYF	TGTGCCATCAGTGTTGACCAAGAGACCCAGTACTTC
TRBD1	-	TRBJ2-3	TRBV7-9	CASRLGQGAADTQYF	TGTGCCAGCAGATTGGGACAGGGTGCAGCAGATACGCAGTATTTT
-	once	TRBJ1-1	TRBV29-1	CSVHFRNTEALF	TGCAGCGTTCATTTCAGGAACACTGAAGCTCTCTTT
-	-	TRBJ2-7	TRBV7-2	CASSWRVGLGDEQYF	TGTGCCAGCAGCTGGCGGGTAGGGTTAGGGGACGAGCAGTACTTC
-	few	TRBJ2-6	TRBV6-1	CASTISGANVLTF	TGTGCCAGCACAATCTCTGGGGCCAACGTCCTGACTTTC
-	few	TRBJ2-2	TRBV5-1	CASRSGGDGELFF	TGCGCCAGCAGATCTGGGGGCGACGGGGAGCTGTTTTTT
-	few	TRBJ2-3	TRBV30	CAWSSRVVDTQYF	TGTGCCTGGAGCTCTAGGGTCGTAGATACGCAGTATTTT
TRBD1	few	TRBJ2-3	TRBV5-1	CASSLDAGQAPDTQYF	TGCGCCAGCAGCTTAGACGCGGGACAGGCGCCAGATACGCAGTATTTT
TRBD2	-	TRBJ2-3	TRBV12-3/TRBV12-4	CATVQSGGVDTQYF	TGTGCCACCGTCCAAAGCGGGGGGGTTGATACGCAGTATTTT
TRBD1	-	TRBJ1-2	TRBV27	CASSLVPGGNGYTF	TGTGCCAGCAGTTTGGTCCCAGGGGGAAATGGCTACACCTTC
-	-	TRBJ2-3	TRBV4-2	CASSQLGSRETDTQYF	TGTGCCAGCAGCCAATTGGGGAGCAGGGAGACAGATACGCAGTATTTT
-	few	TRBJ2-2	TRBV12-3/TRBV12-4	CASSFSFPNTGELFF	TGTGCCAGCAGTTTTTCGTTTCCGAACACCGGGGAGCTGTTTTTT
TRBD2	few	TRBJ2-1	TRBV4-2	CASSQQTSGAYNEQFF	TGTGCCAGCAGCCAACAGACTAGCGGGGCCTACAATGAGCAGTTCTTC
-	-	TRBJ1-5	TRBV5-1	CASSFGGSSNQPQHF	TGCGCCAGCAGCTTTGGGGGTTCGAGCAATCAGCCCCAGCATTTT
-	-	TRBJ1-6	TRBV20-1	CSARALTESYNSPLHF	TGCAGTGCTAGAGCCCTGACAGAGAGTTATAATTCACCCCTCCACTTT